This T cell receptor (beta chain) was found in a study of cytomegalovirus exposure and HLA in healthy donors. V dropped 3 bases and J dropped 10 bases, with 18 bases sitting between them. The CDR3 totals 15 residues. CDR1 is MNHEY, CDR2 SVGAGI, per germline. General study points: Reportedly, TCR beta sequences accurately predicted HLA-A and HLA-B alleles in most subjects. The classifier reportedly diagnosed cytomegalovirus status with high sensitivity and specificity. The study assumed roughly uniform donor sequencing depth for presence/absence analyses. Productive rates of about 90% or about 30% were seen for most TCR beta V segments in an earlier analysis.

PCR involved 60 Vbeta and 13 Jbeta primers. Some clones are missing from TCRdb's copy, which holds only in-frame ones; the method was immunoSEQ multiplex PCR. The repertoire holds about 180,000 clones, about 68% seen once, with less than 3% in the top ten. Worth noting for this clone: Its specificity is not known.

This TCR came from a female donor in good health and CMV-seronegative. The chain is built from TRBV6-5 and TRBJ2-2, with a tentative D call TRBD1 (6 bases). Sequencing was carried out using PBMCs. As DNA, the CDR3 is TGTGCCAGCAGTTATGGGCAGGGGAGTATCGTGGAGCTGTTTTTT. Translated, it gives CASSYGQGSIVELFF.